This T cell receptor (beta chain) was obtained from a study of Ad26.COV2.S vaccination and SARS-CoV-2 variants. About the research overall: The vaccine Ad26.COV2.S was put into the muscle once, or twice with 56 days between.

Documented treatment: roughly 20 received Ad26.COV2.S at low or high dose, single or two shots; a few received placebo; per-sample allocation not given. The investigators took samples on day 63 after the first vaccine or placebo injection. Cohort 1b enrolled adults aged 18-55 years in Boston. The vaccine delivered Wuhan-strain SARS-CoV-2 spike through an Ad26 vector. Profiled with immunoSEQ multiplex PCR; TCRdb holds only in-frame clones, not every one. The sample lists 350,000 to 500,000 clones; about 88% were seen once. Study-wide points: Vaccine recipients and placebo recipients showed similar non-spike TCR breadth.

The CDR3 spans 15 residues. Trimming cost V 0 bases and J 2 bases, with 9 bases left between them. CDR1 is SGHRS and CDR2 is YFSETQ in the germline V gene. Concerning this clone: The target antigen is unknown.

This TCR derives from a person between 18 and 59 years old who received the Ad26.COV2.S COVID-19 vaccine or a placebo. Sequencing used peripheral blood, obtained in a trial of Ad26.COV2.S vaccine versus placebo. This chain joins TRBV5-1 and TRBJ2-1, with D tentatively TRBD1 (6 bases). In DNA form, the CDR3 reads TGCGCCAGCAGCTTGGAGGGACAAACCTACAATGAGCAGTTCTTC. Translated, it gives CASSLEGQTYNEQFF. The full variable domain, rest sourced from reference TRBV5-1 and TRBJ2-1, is KAGVTQTPRYLIKTRGQQVTLSCSPISGHRSVSWYQQTPGQGLQFLFEYFSETQRNKGNFPGRFSGRQFSNSRSEMNVSTLELGDSALYLCASSLEGQTYNEQFFGPGTRLTVL.